One T cell receptor (beta chain) is described in this entry. This clone was seen a few times. The antigen it recognizes is unknown. No base qualities exist here, and no much larger clone lies one base off it. Preparation of the library involved the immunoSEQ multiplex PCR assay. RNA was extracted from all samples and reverse transcribed into cDNA, which served as template for TCR sequencing. SuperScript III was used for first-strand cDNA synthesis, primed with a 2:1 mix of oligo-dT and random hexamers. A synthetic immune receptor repertoire was used to measure amplification bias, and any remaining bias was corrected computationally. As for the original processing: After raw reads were preprocessed to remove errors, the CDR3 was defined following IMGT conventions as running from the conserved cysteine to phenylalanine. Clonality was computed by normalizing Shannon entropy by log2 of the number of productive unique TCRs and subtracting the result from 1. Whether each scalp clone was CD4 or CD8 was inferred by checking scalp TCRbeta sequences against the CD4 and CD8 repertoires from sorted blood. The source is immuneACCESS, and TCRdb retained only in-frame sequences with V and J called. Part of the clones is not carried over; for the studies checked, unresolved V genes explain less than half of this, and the remainder is unexplained. The V and J calls and clone size were taken over from that table, and D and trimming were inferred from the DNA. Within this sample are about 120,000 clones, with roughly 50% of them counted one time only. The ten largest clones capture more than 10% of the sample.

The time point label on this specimen signifies: roughly 24 weeks on oral tofacitinib. Explained via the paper, the treatment or condition label denotes: oral pan-JAK inhibitor, 5-10 mg twice daily. Lesional scalp punch biopsies and peripheral blood were obtained from alopecia areata patients. After PBMCs were isolated by density centrifugation and stained for CD3, CD4 and CD8, a FACSAria was used to sort CD4+ and CD8+ T cells. The data were obtained in a study of CD8+ T cells in alopecia areata (dated by TCRdb to 2017 to 2018). Some background on the complete study: The treated patients took part in an open-label pilot trial in which moderate-to-severe alopecia areata was treated with oral tofacitinib at 5 to 10 mg twice daily. Tofacitinib was administered for 6 to 18 months, and 6 months of follow-up off drug were then conducted to assess delayed response and recurrence. Disease severity in treated patients was measured with the SALT score, which quantifies the percentage of affected scalp surface area. To study T cell clonal expansion in alopecia areata, the researchers applied high-throughput TCRbeta sequencing to both the C3H/HeJ mouse model and human patients. Human TCRbeta sequencing covered scalp tissue and sorted CD4+ and CD8+ peripheral blood T cells from patchy and totalis/universalis alopecia areata patients and healthy controls. Biopsies were taken from tofacitinib-treated patients at baseline and again at 4 and 24 weeks into treatment, and several of those patients also had a later scalp biopsy. Clonality in the scalp was compared among normal scalp (n=4), patchy alopecia areata scalp (n=8), and alopecia totalis/universalis scalp (n=8). RNA was extracted with the PAXgene miRNA kit for fixed scalp, the miRNeasy kit for PBMCs, and the RNeasy kit for mouse skin. TCRbeta CDR3 regions were amplified by immunoSEQ multiplex PCR using 35 Vbeta forward and 13 Jbeta reverse primers.

The paper as a whole reports these results and caveats: During tofacitinib treatment, many expanded lesional clones remained in scalp and blood, and this persistence may partly explain relapse after treatment is stopped. Higher clonality and more expanded CD8+ clones were observed in lesional scalp than in normal scalp, particularly in alopecia totalis/universalis, a finding suggestive of antigenic drive. The treated cohort was small, with a single nonresponder, so links between baseline CD8+ expansion and response need larger studies. Unlike mouse skin, which is dominated by gammadelta T cells, normal human skin has resident alphabeta T cells that are also sequenced, and this complicates analysis of the scalp TCR repertoire. Tofacitinib significantly decreased scalp clonality and the number of expanded CD8+ clones among the top 100 scalp clones. TCR sequences shared between patients were less clear than in mice, possibly partly because of HLA diversity in the patient population.

The V and J ends are trimmed by 1 base and 1 base, leaving 5 bases between them. Reading from cysteine to phenylalanine, the CDR3 counts 14 amino acids. CDR3 DNA only is kept here, 42 bases in frame from base 1. The germline V gene sets CDR1 to MGHRA and CDR2 to YSYEKL. The sequenced sample was CD8+ T cells sorted from blood, obtained at week 24, from a patient treated with tofacitinib. The chain is encoded by TRBV4-1 joined to TRBJ1-3; no D gene can be assigned with confidence. The sequence derives from a human donor with alopecia areata. The DNA sequence is as follows: TGCGCCAGCAGCCAAGTTCTGTCTGGAAACACCATATATTTT. This sequence encodes CASSQVLSGNTIYF.